Presented here are 12 T cell receptor beta chains from one specimen sequenced in a study of T cells in Graves' hyperthyroidism and ophthalmopathy. There were TCR beta CDR3 regions amplified from RNA transcripts. The TCR CDR3 was amplified in a first-round RT-PCR using the HTBI primer set. TCRdb called the multiplex PCR reads again in MiXCR, with one record for every CDR3 protein. The sample includes about 570,000 distinct CDR3 sequences, about half of them seen just once. Source material: peripheral blood or thyroid tissue (not recorded which). The receptors shown here come from an adult woman with Graves' disease, either hyperthyroidism or ophthalmopathy (not recorded which).

V usage is TRBV4-1 and J usage is TRBJ1-1, with D maybe TRBD1 (5 bases). The V gene's germline CDR1 is MGHRA and CDR2 YSYEKL. Trimming removed 0 bases from V and 0 bases from J, with 20 bases in between. The CDR3 sequence is 19 residues long. CDR3 loop: CASSQDPTGRVGMNTEAFF. The DNA of the CDR3 is TGCGCCAGCAGCCAAGATCCCACTGGCAGGGTCGGGATGAACACTGAAGCTTTCTTT.

For this clonotype: An end of the junction differs from the germline gene, which may be a read error. This chain connects TRBV7-9 to TRBJ1-1; D ambiguous. The CDR3 runs 14 residues. Germline values: CDR1 SEHNR, CDR2 FQNEAQ (reference sequence). The chain's CDR3 is CANSREGAGLEAFF. The CDR3 region has the DNA TGTGCCAACAGCCGAGAAGGAGCAGGACTCGAAGCTTTCTTT.

The chain employs TRBV28 and TRBJ1-1; D gene ambiguous. CDR1 is MDHEN and CDR2 is SYDVKM in the germline V gene. The CDR3 extends over 13 amino acids. The ends were cut back, 9 bases at V and 1 base at J, with 12 bases in the middle. The CDR3: CASKGPWNTEAFF. Written as DNA, the CDR3 is TGTGCCAGTAAAGGGCCTTGGAACACTGAAGCTTTCTTT. Full variable domain (outside the CDR3, taken from reference TRBV28 and TRBJ1-1): DVKVTQSSRYLVKRTGEKVFLECVQDMDHENMFWYRQDPGLGLRLIYFSYDVKMKEKGDIPEGYSVSREKKERFSLILESASTNQTSMYLCASKGPWNTEAFFGQGTRLTVV.

The V call is TRBV7-9, the J call TRBJ1-6; D unresolved. Deletions cut 5 bases from V and 8 bases from J, with 16 bases between. Germline-derived CDR1 and CDR2 are SEHNR and FQNEAQ (reference sequence). The CDR3 covers 15 residues. CDR3 coding DNA: TGTGCCAGCAGCCAAAGGTTGCGGGGTTATTCACCCCTCCACTTT. It translates to CASSQRLRGYSPLHF.

V and J are TRBV5-1 and TRBJ2-2; tentatively, D is TRBD2 (6 bases). Trimming took 0 bases from V and 7 from J, leaving 16 bases between them. The CDR3 has 16 amino acids. CDR1 SGHRS and CDR2 YFSETQ come from the germline V gene. DNA of the CDR3: TGCGCCAGCAGCTTGGTGGGGACTCCCACAGGCGGGGAGCTGTTTTTT. Its translation: CASSLVGTPTGGELFF.

This clonotype was observed many times. The rearrangement uses TRBV7-2 and TRBJ1-2; TRBD1 matches 12 bases. This CDR3 region has 17 residues. In germline, CDR1 is SGHTA, CDR2 FQGNSA. V lost 5 bases, J lost 4 bases, and 11 bases stayed unmatched. The CDR3 nucleotides read TGTGCCAGCAGCCCGGGACAGGGGGCGCAGTGGGTCTATGGCTACACCTTC. The encoded protein is CASSPGQGAQWVYGYTF.

Turning to this clonotype: A read error is possible here, since a much larger clone lies one base away. The V and J genes are TRBV5-1 and TRBJ1-1; 8 bases fit TRBD1. V lost 0 bases to trimming and J lost 4 bases; unmatched junction nucleotides: 8. The CDR3 is 16 amino acids. CDR1 is SGHRS and CDR2 is YFSETQ in the germline V gene. Here the CDR3 DNA reads TGCGCCAGCAGCTTGGGGTTTACAGGGGGAGCCACTGAAGCTTTCTTT. This sequence encodes CASSLGFTGGATEAFF. The variable domain in full, with the rest retrieved from reference TRBV5-1 and TRBJ1-1, is KAGVTQTPRYLIKTRGQQVTLSCSPISGHRSVSWYQQTPGQGLQFLFEYFSETQRNKGNFPGRFSGRQFSNSRSEMNVSTLELGDSALYLCASSLGFTGGATEAFFGQGTRLTVV.

V usage is TRBV7-3 and J usage is TRBJ1-2; possibly TRBD1 for D (5 bases). V was cut by 2 bases and J by 8 bases, with 15 bases left in between. Germline V CDR1 and CDR2: SGHTA, FQGTGA. This CDR3 region has 14 residues. The CDR3 nucleotides are TGTGCCAGCAGCTTAGGGCACTCTGGGGGAGGCTACACCTTC. Its protein is CASSLGHSGGGYTF.

This clonotype was observed a few times. V is TRBV9 and J is TRBJ2-7; D may be TRBD2 (5 bases). The V gene's germline CDR1 is SGDLS and CDR2 YYNGEE. The length of the CDR3 is 13 residues. Deletions cut 5 bases from V and 3 bases from J, with 12 bases between. The CDR3 region is CASSFRTSYEQYF. CDR3 DNA: TGTGCCAGCAGTTTCCGCACTAGCTACGAGCAGTACTTC.

This clonotype was counted at least ten times. This rearrangement joins TRBV20-1 to TRBJ2-5; TRBD2 matches 9 bases. The J segment lost 2 bases and the V segment lost 6 bases, leaving 7 bases of the junction unmatched. Germline V gene data show CDR1 as DFQATT and CDR2 as SNEGSKA (reference sequence). CDR3 size: 14 residues. The DNA for the CDR3 is TGCAGTGCCCCCCGACTAGCGGATCAAGAGACCCAGTACTTC. Protein: CSAPRLADQETQYF.

This sequence joins TRBV7-9 and TRBJ2-6; 9 bases are shared with TRBD1. CDR1 SEHNR and CDR2 FQNEAQ come from the germline V gene (reference sequence). The CDR3 totals 12 residues. V lost 10 bases and J lost 10; bases outside the gene matches: 5. The CDR3 DNA is TGTGCCACGGCCGGGACAGGGAACGTCCTGACTTTC. Translated, it gives CATAGTGNVLTF.

The chain recombines TRBV29-1 with TRBJ2-7, with 8 bases identical to TRBD1. The CDR3 contains 13 residues. V lost 7 bases and J lost 3; bases outside the gene matches: 8. Germline V gene data show CDR1 as SQVTM and CDR2 as ANQGSEA. CDR3 in amino acids: CSALTGDFYEQYF. As DNA, the CDR3 is TGCAGCGCACTGACAGGGGACTTCTACGAGCAGTACTTC.